Each of the 23 T cell receptor beta chains below was sequenced from the same sample in a study of OX40 agonist ivuxolimab in advanced cancers. TCRdb keeps only in-frame clones here, not all; method: immunoSEQ multiplex PCR. The profile shows 28,000 or so clones, 75% to 90% of them singletons. Sample: CD4+ or CD8+ T cells sorted from blood, taken in a trial of the OX40 agonist ivuxolimab. The receptors were gathered from an adult with an advanced solid tumor such as melanoma, head and neck, liver or kidney cancer.

CDR3 amino acids: CASKGLFTDTQYF. CDR3 DNA sequence: TGTGCCAGCAAGGGTCTCTTCACAGATACGCAGTATTTT. V gene TRBV28 combines with J gene TRBJ2-3; D gene unclear. Germline values: CDR1 MDHEN, CDR2 SYDVKM. The CDR3 sequence is 13 residues long. The germline V and J ends were trimmed by 7 bases and 2 bases, with 10 bases remaining between them.

Only one count was recorded for this clone. This chain links TRBV2 with TRBJ2-5; no reliable D call. Gene TRBJ2-7 matches the end of the DNA better, so the J call may be wrong. This CDR3 has 10 residues. CDR1 SNHLY and CDR2 FYNNEI come from the germline V gene. The CDR3 spells CASSNYEQYF. The CDR3 region has the DNA TGTGCCAGCAGTAACTACGAGCAGTACTTC.

With regard to this clone: A much larger clone differs by one base, so this may be a read error. This chain connects TRBV6-1 to TRBJ2-1; D is undetermined. CDR3 length: 14 residues. CDR1 is MNHNS and CDR2 is SASEGT in the germline V gene. The CDR3 loop is CASSGSLEYNGQFF. The DNA of the CDR3 is TGTGCCAGCAGTGGCTCCCTGGAGTACAATGGGCAGTTCTTC.

This clone was recorded a few times. This chain joins TRBV6-5 and TRBJ1-5; a possible D gene is TRBD1 (5 bases). This CDR3 is 15 amino acids long. Between the trimmed V and J ends, which lost 5 bases and 3 bases, there was a span of 14 bases. Germline V gene data show CDR1 as MNHEY and CDR2 as SVGAGI. Written as DNA, the CDR3 is TGTGCCAGCAGTCCGACAGACCTCCCCAATCAGCCCCAGCATTTT. Protein sequence: CASSPTDLPNQPQHF.

This chain connects TRBV27 to TRBJ2-4, with D perhaps matching TRBD1 (6 bases). The CDR3 is 16 residues long. Germline CDR1 MNHEY, CDR2 SMNVEV (reference sequence). Trimming cost V 5 bases and J 1 base, with 15 bases left between them. In DNA form, the CDR3 reads TGTGCCAGCAGTGTAAACAGGGATGGGGCCAAAAACATTCAGTACTTC. Translating it yields CASSVNRDGAKNIQYF.

CDR3 nucleotides: TGTGCCAGCAGCACCGGGACGGCCAGCTCTGAAGCTTTCTTT. This encodes CASSTGTASSEAFF. The chain couples TRBV9 to TRBJ1-1; possibly TRBD1 for D (5 bases). Germline V CDR1 and CDR2: SGDLS, YYNGEE. V shed 4 bases and J shed 6 bases, with 16 bases lying between them. This CDR3 contains 14 residues.

In DNA, the CDR3 is TGTGCCAGCAGTTACTCGGCAGATTCCTTCTATGGCTACACCTTC. Protein sequence: CASSYSADSFYGYTF. The rearrangement joins TRBV6-5 to TRBJ1-2; D gene ambiguous. V lost 0 bases to trimming and J lost 4 bases, with 12 bases between them. Per germline, CDR1 MNHEY and CDR2 SVGAGI. The CDR3 covers 15 residues.

The DNA for the CDR3 is TGTGCCAGCAGCCCGGCTAGCGGCGATTTGTACGAGCAGTACTTC. Its translation is CASSPASGDLYEQYF. The chain couples TRBV7-9 to TRBJ2-7; TRBD2 aligns across 7 bases. CDR3 size: 15 residues. Looked up from germline, CDR1 is SEHNR and CDR2 is FQNEAQ (reference sequence). The V gene end was trimmed by 5 bases and the J gene end by 4 bases; junction bases not matched to a gene: 11.

The J gene is TRBJ2-7, the V gene TRBV7-9, with D unresolved. Trimming left V 2 bases short and J 5 bases short, with 13 bases between. The CDR3 loop spans 14 amino acids. CDR1 is SEHNR, CDR2 FQNEAQ, per germline (reference sequence). CDR3 region: CASSLSGRPHEQYF. As DNA, the CDR3 is TGTGCCAGCAGCTTAAGTGGCCGTCCCCACGAGCAGTACTTC.

The chain uses TRBV4-1 and TRBJ2-7; D possibly corresponds to TRBD2 (6 bases). Germline CDR1 reads MGHRA; CDR2 reads YSYEKL. The CDR3 runs to 17 residues. V was pared by 2 bases and J by 7 bases, with 24 bases between. This CDR3 is CASSQLAARVPGGEQYF. The CDR3 DNA follows: TGCGCCAGCAGCCAATTAGCAGCTAGGGTGCCAGGAGGGGAGCAGTACTTC.

The chain is built from TRBV2 and TRBJ2-1, with 16 bases fitting TRBD2. CDR1 SNHLY and CDR2 FYNNEI come from the germline V gene. The CDR3 spans 15 residues. V lost 6 bases and J lost 8; bases outside the gene matches: 4. DNA for the CDR3: TGTGCCAGCAGCCACGGGACTAGCGGGAGGGATGAGCAGTTCTTC. Its translation: CASSHGTSGRDEQFF.

The chain is built from TRBV27 and TRBJ2-1, with TRBD2 identical over 11 bases. The CDR3 has 15 amino acids. The J segment lost 4 bases and the V segment lost 5 bases, leaving 4 bases of the junction unmatched. Germline CDR1 and CDR2: MNHEY and SMNVEV (reference sequence). CDR3 DNA sequence: TGTGCCAGCAGTCCTAGCGGGAGGTATTACAATGAGCAGTTCTTC. Translating gives CASSPSGRYYNEQFF.

This chain connects TRBV27 to TRBJ1-3, with 9 positions matching TRBD1. Germline V lookup: CDR1 MNHEY, CDR2 SMNVEV (reference sequence). The CDR3 is made up of 16 amino acids. V lost 5 bases, J lost 4 bases, and 9 bases stayed unmatched. The CDR3 DNA follows: TGTGCCAGCAGTCCATACTCCGGGACAGGGGGAAACACCATATATTTT. It yields the protein CASSPYSGTGGNTIYF.

For the CDR3, the DNA is TGCGCCAGCAGCTTGGCGGGAATCGGCTACAATGAGCAGTTCTTC. This encodes CASSLAGIGYNEQFF. The gene calls are TRBV5-1 and TRBJ2-1; tentatively, D is TRBD2 (5 bases). Trimming pared 0 bases from V and 3 bases from J, leaving 10 bases between. Germline CDR1 and CDR2: SGHRS and YFSETQ. The CDR3 loop spans 15 amino acids.

The gene calls are TRBV7-9 and TRBJ2-5; TRBD1 agrees at 7 bases. Per germline, CDR1 SEHNR and CDR2 FQNEAQ (reference sequence). There are 14 residues in the CDR3. V lost 1 base, J lost 5 bases, and 4 bases stayed unmatched. The CDR3 sequence: CASSLGQGVETQYF. The CDR3, as DNA: TGTGCCAGCAGCTTAGGACAGGGAGTGGAGACCCAGTACTTC. Full variable domain (rest looked up from reference TRBV7-9 and TRBJ2-5): DTGVSQNPRHKITKRGQNVTFRCDPISEHNRLYWYRQTLGQGPEFLTYFQNEAQLEKSRLLSDRFSAERPKGSFSTLEIQRTEQGDSAMYLCASSLGQGVETQYFGPGTRLLVL.

This clone has a count of ten or more. This chain connects TRBV6-1 to TRBJ2-7; the D gene is possibly TRBD1 (6 bases). This CDR3 spans 16 amino acids. Germline V lookup: CDR1 MNHNS, CDR2 SASEGT. The ends were cut back, 3 bases at V and 2 bases at J, with 17 bases in the middle. The CDR3 region has the DNA TGTGCCAGCAGTGATCCGACAGGTGACCCCACCTACGAGCAGTACTTC. Translation gives CASSDPTGDPTYEQYF.

The V gene is TRBV7-9, the J gene TRBJ2-7; 10 bases align to TRBD2. The length of the CDR3 is 15 residues. Looked up from germline, CDR1 is SEHNR and CDR2 is FQNEAQ (reference sequence). Unmatched junction bases numbered 7, after V lost 5 bases and J lost 3 bases. CDR3 protein: CASSPRTSGSYEQYF. For the CDR3, the DNA is TGTGCCAGCAGCCCCCGGACTAGCGGCAGCTACGAGCAGTACTTC.

V is TRBV6-6 and J is TRBJ2-1; TRBD1 is a possible D gene (6 bases). The CDR3 runs 11 residues. The germline V and J ends were trimmed by 8 bases and 7 bases, with 9 bases remaining between them. Germline CDR1 and CDR2: MNHNY and SVGAGI (reference sequence). CDR3: CASQQGNEQFF. The CDR3 DNA reads TGTGCCAGCCAACAGGGTAATGAGCAGTTCTTC.

The V and J genes are TRBV30 and TRBJ2-7, with D perhaps being TRBD1 or TRBD2 (6 bases each). The CDR3 runs 13 residues. Germline CDR1 GTSNPN, CDR2 SVGIG (reference sequence). V lost 1 base and J 1 base, leaving 8 bases between the germline ends. CDR3 in amino acids: CAWSEGGSYEQYF. CDR3 DNA sequence: TGTGCCTGGAGTGAAGGGGGGTCCTACGAGCAGTACTTC.

The J gene is TRBJ2-7, the V gene TRBV13, with a weak D call TRBD1 (6 bases). Germline CDR1 PRHDT, CDR2 FYEKMQ (reference sequence). The ends were cut back, 4 bases at V and 3 bases at J, with 19 bases in the middle. This CDR3 contains 16 residues. The CDR3 is CASSSSDRDTYYEQYF. The CDR3 coding sequence is TGTGCCAGCAGCTCATCTGACCGGGACACCTACTACGAGCAGTACTTC.

The V call is TRBV7-2, the J call TRBJ1-4; 12 positions match TRBD1. This CDR3 is built from 17 residues. The J segment lost 3 bases and the V segment lost 5 bases, leaving 7 bases of the junction unmatched. Germline V CDR1 and CDR2: SGHTA, FQGNSA. CDR3 in amino acids: CASSLGTGGVSNEKLFF. CDR3 nucleotide sequence: TGTGCCAGCAGCCTCGGGACAGGGGGCGTTTCTAATGAAAAACTGTTTTTT.

The gene calls are TRBV7-8 and TRBJ2-5; 7 nucleotides match TRBD2. The CDR3 is made up of 15 amino acids. Germline CDR1 SGHVS, CDR2 FQNEAQ. After removal of 0 bases from V and 5 bases from J, the junction contained 6 bases not matched to a gene. The chain's CDR3 is CASSLAGREVETQYF. The CDR3 coding sequence is TGTGCCAGCAGCTTAGCGGGCCGGGAGGTGGAGACCCAGTACTTC. Variable domain in full (rest from reference TRBV7-8 and TRBJ2-5): GAGVSQSPRYKVAKRGQDVALRCDPISGHVSLFWYQQALGQGPEFLTYFQNEAQLDKSGLPSDRFFAERPEGSVSTLKIQRTQQEDSAVYLCASSLAGREVETQYFGPGTRLLVL.

Comment on this clone: The DNA is left out, because the CDR3 cannot be placed on it with certainty; the CDR3 is given as TCRdb lists it. The chain uses TRBV28 and TRBJ1-2; whether TRBD1, the table's D call, matches the DNA was not checked. The CDR3 totals 15 residues, both ends included. The germline CDR1 and CDR2 sequences are MDHEN and SYDVKM. The CDR3 here is CASSPLWDRGNGYTF.